This T cell receptor beta chain was identified during a study of cytomegalovirus exposure and HLA in healthy donors (dated by TCRdb to 2016 to 2017). About the full investigation: According to an earlier analysis of a few hundred of the donors, some 180 million T cells yielded some 120 million unique TCR beta sequences and around 300 Gb of sequence data. Roughly five DR-DQ haplotypes were handled as single units for association and clustering, since linkage in the cohort was strong. Using immunosequencing, the study profiled T cell repertoires from 666 subjects and related those repertoires to cytomegalovirus serostatus. Donor age, sex, ethnicity and CMV serostatus were compiled together with the repertoire data. The genetic ancestry cluster associated with self-reported Caucasian donors included 65% to 90% of the approximately 410 genotyped donors. HLA typing included class I and class II loci at four-digit resolution. The study combined high-throughput TCR immunosequencing, statistical association of individual TCRs with disease status, and machine learning to predict cytomegalovirus infection status. Every discovery cohort repertoire had been produced on one sequencing platform. An earlier analysis of some 600 of the donors applied high-throughput TCR beta sequencing to assess whether each TCR beta V gene segment acted as functional or pseudogenic. An early release covering approximately 600 HLA-typed donors comprised 300 to 350 gigabases of sequencing data and about 90 million unique TCR sequences. The study was designed to test whether signatures of past pathogen exposure could be identified by cataloging public T cell receptors. In a later analysis, previously published TCR beta repertoires from about 640 donors were re-analyzed and high-resolution HLA genotyping was added so that TCR occurrence patterns could be studied. Typing coverage varied by locus: 629-630 donors for A, B, C, DRB1 and DQB1; more than 500 for DQA1; around 570 for DPA1; 450 to 480 for DPB1. Rather than drawing on any new phenotypic data, the later analysis identified candidate immune exposures from TCR beta sequences and the way those sequences occurred across donors. Among 300 to 450 genotyped donors of the cohort, an average of about 240,000 unique TCR beta nucleotide sequences were sequenced per donor, around 18% of them non-productive. Besides the first cohort of 500 to 700 subjects, a separate validation cohort made up of around 120 different subjects was used. A later genetic analysis took genome-wide SNP genotypes for about three fifths of the roughly 700 donors and used that subset as a discovery cohort.

Libraries were constructed by the immunoSEQ multiplex PCR assay. For the multiplex PCR, a mixture combining 60 forward primers for TCR Vbeta segments and 13 reverse primers for TCR Jbeta segments was used. The CDR3 region of rearranged TCR beta genes was amplified from genomic DNA by a multiplex PCR assay. The amplified TCR beta libraries were sequenced on the Illumina HiSeq System as 87-base-pair reads. In the original analysis: A later analysis counted approximately 84 million unique TCR beta chains across the 690 or so repertoires, and around 9.9 million of these chains were shared by at least two donors. Raw reads were error-corrected and collapsed into unique sequences with a nearest-neighbor algorithm that merged closely related sequences to remove PCR and sequencing errors. Alignment of CDR3 sequences to IMGT reference sequences was used to assign V, D and J gene segments. For a sequence to be retained, a match of at least six nucleotides was required to both a V gene segment and a J gene segment. Rearrangements were classified as productive when the CDR3 lacked stop codons and remained in frame with V and J, and all other rearrangements were classified as non-productive. CDR3 was defined by IMGT convention, running from the second conserved V-encoded cysteine to the conserved J-encoded phenylalanine. The earlier analysis of 587 of the donors excluded sequences that lacked an unambiguous match to a single V gene segment. In an earlier analysis of a few hundred of the donors, a V segment was called functional when productive rearrangements were above 56.7%, and segregating when the standard deviation between donors exceeded 5%. To diagnose cytomegalovirus status from the catalog of TCR beta chain sequences, a statistical classification framework was built. V and J gene assignment, in a later analysis, came from comparing TCR nucleotide sequences with IMGT/GENE-DB human TR gene sequences. In a later analysis, CDR3 sequences and most-parsimonious VDJ recombination scenarios were assigned using the TCRdist pipeline. In a later analysis, every TCR beta chain was defined by the combination of its CDR3 amino acid sequence and its V-gene family, and reads without a unique V-gene family were dropped. To address suspected cross-contamination and a sequencing artifact, a later analysis removed a few hundred highly shared, low-generation-probability nucleotide sequences. In a later analysis, a clonal expansion index was calculated for each public chain from normalized within-repertoire ranks of inferred template counts. Generation probabilities in a later analysis came from a VDJ recombination model fitted to out-of-frame rearrangements, and those results were checked against IGoR. In a later analysis, TCR-TCR, TCR-HLA and TCR-CMV co-occurrence was scored with hypergeometric tests, and a repertoire-size bias correction was applied to TCR pairs. A later analysis estimated false discovery rates by permuting HLA or CMV assignments 20 times. A later analysis grouped co-occurring TCRs with DBSCAN, adding TCRdist sequence similarity when clustering within HLA-allele-positive subsets. Repertoires with fewer than 30,000 or more than 120,000 public chains, plus five repertoires with anomalous nucleotide sharing, were excluded from co-occurrence clustering. As stored in TCRdb, this immuneACCESS dataset retains in-frame rearrangements with V and J assigned. A fraction of the clones does not appear; measured against another copy, unresolved V genes explain less than half of the discrepancy, and the remainder lacks a known reason. D and trimming were read from the DNA, whereas the V and J calls and clone size are those reported in that table. This sample holds about 85,000 clones; roughly 66% were observed only once. The ten top clones hold approximately 2.1% of the sample.

CDR1 and CDR2, per the germline V gene, are MDHEN and SYDVKM. Counted from cysteine to phenylalanine, this CDR3 has 17 amino acids. Only CDR3 DNA is held: 51 bases, read in frame from base 1. Trimming leaves V shorter by 1 base and J shorter by 5 bases, with the junction holding 10 bases beyond the gene matches. Regarding this clone: There is no known antigen for this receptor. Per-base quality was not reported, and no clone a single base away is much larger than it.

Findings and caveats that apply to the study as a whole: According to a later analysis, TCR association rates differed among HLA loci, with DRB1 alleles showing the most associated TCRs and HLA-C alleles showing the fewest. When HLA alleles, especially DR and DQ, strongly co-occurred, TCR associations were difficult to assign to individual alleles. The 87-base-pair reads could not distinguish some IMGT-functional V segments, including TRBV6-2 and TRBV6-3, so those segments were excluded. A few of the identified cytomegalovirus-associated TCR beta chains were confirmed in vitro to be specific for cytomegalovirus antigens. In both the original and validation cohorts, the classifier was reported to diagnose cytomegalovirus status with high specificity and sensitivity. Because some donors lacked HLA typing at each locus, the association tests relied only on the typed subset. Because counts were too low, roughly 18 rarely observed V segments, including chromosome 9 orphons, were left out of the earlier analysis of several hundred of the donors. Immune exposure information for the cohort was limited to CMV serostatus. In a later analysis, most CMV-associated TCR beta chains were found to appear HLA-restricted, with HLA associations seemingly driven largely by CMV exposure. According to the authors, the approach could potentially be generalized to other disease states and immunological phenotypes. Correlated functional status among segregating V segments might be attributable to linkage disequilibrium, but an unknown experimental factor could not be ruled out. The study gave a list of more than 150 TCR beta chains associated with cytomegalovirus. In a later analysis, around 15,000 TCR beta sequences were associated with specific HLA alleles at a false discovery rate of 0.05. A further reported finding was that TCR beta sequences accurately predicted the HLA-A and HLA-B alleles for most subjects in the first cohort. Across donors, most TCR sequences were observed very rarely, whereas some public TCRs were present in many individuals. In this cohort, only TCR beta chains were sequenced, and detectable features were limited by the absence of alpha or paired-chain data. A group of highly shared sequence variants was considered likely to be a technical artifact of the sequencing pipeline. In an earlier analysis of several hundred of the donors, most TCR beta V segments were observed in productive rearrangements about 90% or about 30% of the time, broadly matching IMGT annotations. Roughly uniform sequencing depth across donors was assumed in presence/absence analyses, although this assumption may not hold. A later analysis found that HLA-associated TCR beta chains were more clonally expanded and had lower generation probabilities than equally common non-associated chains. Several of the top co-occurrence clusters appeared to be linked to parvovirus B19, influenza, CMV and Epstein-Barr virus, according to a later analysis. Compared with the roughly 700-donor mean, donors in an Asian-associated ancestry cluster had fewer N-insertions in productive TCRs, according to a later genetic analysis. An association between a missense DCLRE1C variant and V-gene and J-gene trimming of TCR beta chains was found in a later genetic analysis and replicated in an independent cohort.

The cohort comprised more than 550 healthy bone marrow donors. All cohort members were sampled while nominally healthy, although unrecorded immune exposures were likely present. The donor tested CMV seronegative and was one of the 352 seronegative cohort members. A peripheral blood sample was provided by each donor, and peripheral blood mononuclear cells were used for TCR beta sequencing. The Qiagen DNeasy Blood Extraction Kit was used to extract genomic DNA from the blood cell samples. Sequencing was performed on PBMCs. The sequence is built from TRBV28 and TRBJ2-1; 8 junctional bases match TRBD1. The sequence derives from a man under 40 in good health and CMV-seronegative. The DNA sequence is given as TGTGCCAGCAGTTTATACCCCGACAGGGGATATGACAATGAGCAGTTCTTC. This yields the protein CASSLYPDRGYDNEQFF.